The following is a TCR beta chain sequence with its context. This receptor's antigen is unknown. No quality values exist for individual bases; no much larger clone is one base distant. These data belong to a study of blood T cell repertoires in COVID-19 (dated by TCRdb to the early 2020s). For context, the study as a whole: Collaborator samples came from the United States, Italy and Spain and covered acute and convalescent phases of COVID-19. The prospective study material was composed of cDNA or gDNA derived from T cells, B-cell-depleted T cells, or PBMCs. The dataset comprised deeply sampled blood TCRbeta repertoires from subjects exposed to, actively infected with, or recovered from COVID-19. The repertoires were released in a freely available public database intended as a resource for research on the immune response to SARS-CoV-2. Samples came from the ongoing ImmuneRACE study (first 160 participants) plus 1,254 subjects from 6 global collaborators. The sample metadata nearly always contained a de-identified subject ID, COVID-19 status, age in years and sex. Where available, HLA class I and class II types were obtained from metadata supplied by the sample provider rather than from assay-based typing. What the authors observed across the whole study: The quantity of clinical and demographic metadata differed by source and by participant and was supplied without curation.

The collaborating institutions used their own protocols to collect whole blood in K2EDTA tubes. For TCRbeta analysis, collaborator samples were shipped as frozen whole blood, as isolated PBMCs, or as DNA extracted from either sample type. TCRbeta CDR3 regions were amplified from genomic DNA by means of the immunoSEQ Assay, a bias-controlled multiplex PCR. From the authors' description of their analysis: Within the assay, amplification of reference gene primers was used to estimate how many nucleated cells each sample contained. Sequence reads were collapsed and filtered to measure the absolute abundance of every unique TCRbeta CDR3 rearrangement. For each sample, productive Simpson clonality was calculated as the square root of Simpson's diversity index over productive rearrangements. TCRdb took this table from immuneACCESS and kept in-frame rearrangements with V and J called. Such tables lack part of the clones; where checked against another copy, unresolved V genes explain under half of the gap, and the rest is unexplained. The V and J calls and the clone size are those of that table, but D and trimming were determined from the DNA. The sample table shows around 45,000 clones, and about 83% are seen once. The ten largest clonotypes hold less than 9.5% of the sample.

Compared with germline, V lacks 2 bases and J lacks 5 bases; bases without a gene match: 2. Reading from cysteine to phenylalanine, the CDR3 counts 15 amino acids. CDR3 DNA is the only sequence kept; it has 45 bases, read in frame from the first base. The germline V gene sets CDR1 to KGHDR and CDR2 to SFDVKD. The TCR was taken from a man aged 80 or over in a cohort sampled during active COVID-19. The rearrangement joined TRBV24-1 to TRBJ2-5, with 12 bases matching TRBD2. Sequencing was performed on peripheral blood. This receptor carries the CDR3 CATSDSGTSGETQYF. The sequence in DNA is TGTGCCACCAGTGATTCCGGGACTAGCGGGGAGACCCAGTACTTC.